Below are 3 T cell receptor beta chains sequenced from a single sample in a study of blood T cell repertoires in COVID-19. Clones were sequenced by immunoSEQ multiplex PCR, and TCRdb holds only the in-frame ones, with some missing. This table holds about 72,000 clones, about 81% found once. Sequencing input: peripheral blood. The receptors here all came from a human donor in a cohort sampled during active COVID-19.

Written as DNA, the CDR3 is TGTGCCAGCAGGAGGGGTTTGGGGCAGGGGGATTCAGAGACCCAGTACTTC. It specifies CASRRGLGQGDSETQYF. This rearrangement joins TRBV9 to TRBJ2-5, with 7 bases matching TRBD1. Germline loops: CDR1 SGDLS, CDR2 YYNGEE. The CDR3 extends over 17 amino acids. Trimming removed 5 bases from V and 4 bases from J; junction bases left unmatched: 17.

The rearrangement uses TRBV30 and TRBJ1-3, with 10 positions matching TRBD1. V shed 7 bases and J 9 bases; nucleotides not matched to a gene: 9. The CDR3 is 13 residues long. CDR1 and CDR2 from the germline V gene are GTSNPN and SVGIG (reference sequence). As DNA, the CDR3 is TGTGCCTCGACAGGGGGCCCCCGGGGCACCATATATTTT. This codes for CASTGGPRGTIYF.

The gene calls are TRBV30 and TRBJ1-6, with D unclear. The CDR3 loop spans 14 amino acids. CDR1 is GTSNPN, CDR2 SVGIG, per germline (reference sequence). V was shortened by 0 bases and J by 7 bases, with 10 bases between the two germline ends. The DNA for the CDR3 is TGTGCCTGGAGTGTCGGACTGTTGAATTCACCCCTCCACTTT. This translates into CAWSVGLLNSPLHF.